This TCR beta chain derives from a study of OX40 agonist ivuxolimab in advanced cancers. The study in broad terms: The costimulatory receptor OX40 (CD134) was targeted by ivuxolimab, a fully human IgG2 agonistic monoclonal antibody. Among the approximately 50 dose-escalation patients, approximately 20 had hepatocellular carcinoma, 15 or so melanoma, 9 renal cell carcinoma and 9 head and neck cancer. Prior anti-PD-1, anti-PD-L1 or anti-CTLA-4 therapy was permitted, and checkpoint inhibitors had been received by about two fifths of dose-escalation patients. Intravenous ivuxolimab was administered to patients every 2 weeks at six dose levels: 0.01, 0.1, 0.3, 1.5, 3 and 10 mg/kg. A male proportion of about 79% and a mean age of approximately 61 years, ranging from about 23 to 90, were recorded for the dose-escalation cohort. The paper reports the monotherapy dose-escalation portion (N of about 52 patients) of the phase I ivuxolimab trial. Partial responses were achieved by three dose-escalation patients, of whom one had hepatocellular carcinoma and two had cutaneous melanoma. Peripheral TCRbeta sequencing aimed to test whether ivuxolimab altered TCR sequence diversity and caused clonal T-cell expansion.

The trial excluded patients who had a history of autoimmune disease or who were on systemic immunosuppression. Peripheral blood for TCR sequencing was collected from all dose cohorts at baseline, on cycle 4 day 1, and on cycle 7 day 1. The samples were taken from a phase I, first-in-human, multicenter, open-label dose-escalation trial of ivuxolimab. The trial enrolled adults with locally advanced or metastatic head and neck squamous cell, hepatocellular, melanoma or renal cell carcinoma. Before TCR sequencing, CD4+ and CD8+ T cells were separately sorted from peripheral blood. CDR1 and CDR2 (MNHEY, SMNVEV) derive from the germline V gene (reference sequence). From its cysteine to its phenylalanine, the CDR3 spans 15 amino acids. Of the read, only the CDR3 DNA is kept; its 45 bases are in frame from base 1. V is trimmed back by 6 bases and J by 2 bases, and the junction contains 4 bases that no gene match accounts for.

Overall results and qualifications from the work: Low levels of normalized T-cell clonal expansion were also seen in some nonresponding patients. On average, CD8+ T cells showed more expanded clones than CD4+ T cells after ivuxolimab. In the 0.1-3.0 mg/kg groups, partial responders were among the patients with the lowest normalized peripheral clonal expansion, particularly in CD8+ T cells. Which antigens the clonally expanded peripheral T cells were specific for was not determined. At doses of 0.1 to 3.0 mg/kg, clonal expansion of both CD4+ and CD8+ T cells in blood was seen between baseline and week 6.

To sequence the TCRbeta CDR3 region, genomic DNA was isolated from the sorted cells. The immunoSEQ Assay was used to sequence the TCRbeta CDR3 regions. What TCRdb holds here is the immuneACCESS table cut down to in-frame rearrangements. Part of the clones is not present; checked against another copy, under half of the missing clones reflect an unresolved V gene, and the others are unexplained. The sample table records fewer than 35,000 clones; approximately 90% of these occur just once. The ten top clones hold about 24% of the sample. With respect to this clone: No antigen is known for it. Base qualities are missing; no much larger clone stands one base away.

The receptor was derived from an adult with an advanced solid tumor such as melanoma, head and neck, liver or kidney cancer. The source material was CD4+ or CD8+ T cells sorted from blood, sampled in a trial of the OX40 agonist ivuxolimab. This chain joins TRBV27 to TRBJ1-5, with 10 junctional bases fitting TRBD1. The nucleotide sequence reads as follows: TGTGCCAGCAGCCAAGGGACAGGGGGCAATCAGCCCCAGCATTTT. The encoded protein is CASSQGTGGNQPQHF.